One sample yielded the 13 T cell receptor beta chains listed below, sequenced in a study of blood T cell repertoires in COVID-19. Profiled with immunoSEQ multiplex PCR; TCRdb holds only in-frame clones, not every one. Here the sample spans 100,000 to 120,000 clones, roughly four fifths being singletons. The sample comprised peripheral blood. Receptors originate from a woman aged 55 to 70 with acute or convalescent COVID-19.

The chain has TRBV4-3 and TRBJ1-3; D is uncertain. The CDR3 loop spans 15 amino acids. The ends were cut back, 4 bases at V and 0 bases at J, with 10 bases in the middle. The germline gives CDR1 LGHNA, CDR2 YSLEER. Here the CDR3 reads CASSPARSSGNTIYF. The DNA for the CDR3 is TGCGCCAGCAGCCCTGCAAGGAGCTCTGGAAACACCATATATTTT.

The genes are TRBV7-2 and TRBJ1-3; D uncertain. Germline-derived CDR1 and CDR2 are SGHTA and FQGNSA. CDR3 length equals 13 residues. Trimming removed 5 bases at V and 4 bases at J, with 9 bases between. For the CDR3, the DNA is TGTGCCAGCAGCACAGCTGGGGGAAACACCATATATTTT. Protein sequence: CASSTAGGNTIYF.

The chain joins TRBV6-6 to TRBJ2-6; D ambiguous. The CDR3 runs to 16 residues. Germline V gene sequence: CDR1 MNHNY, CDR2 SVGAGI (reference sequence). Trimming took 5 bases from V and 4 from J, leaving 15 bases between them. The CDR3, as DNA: TGTGCCAGCAGTAGCGAAGCCGAGGCAGGGGCCAACGTCCTGACTTTC. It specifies CASSSEAEAGANVLTF.

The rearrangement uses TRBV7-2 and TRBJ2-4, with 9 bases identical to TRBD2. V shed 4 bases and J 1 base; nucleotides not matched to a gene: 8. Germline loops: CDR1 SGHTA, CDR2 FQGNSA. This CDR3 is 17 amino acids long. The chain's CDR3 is CASSSYSGGPAKNIQYF. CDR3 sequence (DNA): TGTGCCAGCAGCTCTTATAGCGGGGGACCTGCCAAAAACATTCAGTACTTC.

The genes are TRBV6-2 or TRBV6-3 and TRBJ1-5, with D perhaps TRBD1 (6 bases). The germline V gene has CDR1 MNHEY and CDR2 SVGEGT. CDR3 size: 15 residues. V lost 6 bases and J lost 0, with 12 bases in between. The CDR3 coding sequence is TGTGCCAGCAGCCGGGGACACTATAGCAATCAGCCCCAGCATTTT. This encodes CASSRGHYSNQPQHF.

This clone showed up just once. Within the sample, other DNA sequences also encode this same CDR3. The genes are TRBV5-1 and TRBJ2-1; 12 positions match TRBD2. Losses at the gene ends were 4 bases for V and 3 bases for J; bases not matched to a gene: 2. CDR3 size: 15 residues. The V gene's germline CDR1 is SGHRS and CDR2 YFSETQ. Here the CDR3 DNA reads TGCGCCAGCAGCACGACTAGCGGGGGCTACAATGAGCAGTTCTTC. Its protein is CASSTTSGGYNEQFF.

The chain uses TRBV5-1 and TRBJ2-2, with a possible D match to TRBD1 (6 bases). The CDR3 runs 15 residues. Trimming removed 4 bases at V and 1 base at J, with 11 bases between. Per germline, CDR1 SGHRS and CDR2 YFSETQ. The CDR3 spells CASSLSTGNTGELFF. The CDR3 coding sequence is TGCGCCAGCAGCCTATCGACAGGGAACACCGGGGAGCTGTTTTTT.

CDR3 residues: CASSYTQSPGENEQYF. CDR3 in DNA: TGTGCCAGCAGTTACACCCAGAGTCCGGGGGAAAACGAGCAGTACTTC. The gene calls are TRBV6-2 or TRBV6-3 and TRBJ2-7; TRBD2 might be the D (6 bases). The germline V gene has CDR1 MNHEY and CDR2 SVGEGT. Trimming removed 2 bases at V and 5 bases at J, with 19 bases between. This CDR3 has 16 residues.

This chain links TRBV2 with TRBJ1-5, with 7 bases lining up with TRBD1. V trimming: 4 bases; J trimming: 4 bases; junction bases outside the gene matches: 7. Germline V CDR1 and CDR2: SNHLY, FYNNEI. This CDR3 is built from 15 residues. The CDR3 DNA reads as TGTGCCAGCAGTGTTCTACAGGGGAGGAATCAGCCCCAGCATTTT. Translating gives CASSVLQGRNQPQHF.

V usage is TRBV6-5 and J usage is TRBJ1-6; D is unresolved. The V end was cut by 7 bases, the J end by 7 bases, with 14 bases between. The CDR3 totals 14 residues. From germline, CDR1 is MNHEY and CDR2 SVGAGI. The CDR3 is CASTTDTTNSPLHF. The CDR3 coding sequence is TGTGCCAGCACCACCGACACCACCAATTCACCCCTCCACTTT.

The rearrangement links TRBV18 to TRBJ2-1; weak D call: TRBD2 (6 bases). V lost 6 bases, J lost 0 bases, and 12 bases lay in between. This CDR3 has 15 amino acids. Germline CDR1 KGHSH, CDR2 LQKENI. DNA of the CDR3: TGTGCCAGCTCCCTCCGGGGGAGCTCCTACAATGAGCAGTTCTTC. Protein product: CASSLRGSSYNEQFF.

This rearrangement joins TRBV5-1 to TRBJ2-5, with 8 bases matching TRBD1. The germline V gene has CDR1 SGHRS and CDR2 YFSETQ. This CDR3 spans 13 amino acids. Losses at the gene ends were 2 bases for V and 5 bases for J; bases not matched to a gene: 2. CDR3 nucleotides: TGCGCCAGCAGCTTCGGACAGGGCGAGACCCAGTACTTC. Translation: CASSFGQGETQYF.

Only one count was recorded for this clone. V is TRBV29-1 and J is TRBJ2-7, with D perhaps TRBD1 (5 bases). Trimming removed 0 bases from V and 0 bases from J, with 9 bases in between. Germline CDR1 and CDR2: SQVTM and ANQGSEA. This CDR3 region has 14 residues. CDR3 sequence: CSVEDMDTSYEQYF. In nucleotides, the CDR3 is TGCAGCGTTGAAGATATGGACACCTCCTACGAGCAGTACTTC.